These 21 T cell receptor beta chains came from one sample sequenced in a study of T cell repertoires and HLA-DP antigens. Their antigens are not known. The repertoire was sequenced with immunoSEQ multiplex PCR; TCRdb's copy has only in-frame clones and lacks some. There are roughly 110,000 clones in the sample; nearly 95% occur only once, and about 0.27% lies in the top ten. Sequences were obtained from CD4+ T cells from PBMCs. The origin of the receptors is a woman in her late teens or twenties in good health and CMV-seronegative.

The chain employs TRBV27 and TRBJ2-1; unclear D gene. Per the germline V gene, CDR1 is MNHEY and CDR2 is SMNVEV (reference sequence). Trimming cost V 5 bases and J 0 bases, with 8 bases left between them. The CDR3 totals 14 residues. CDR3: CASSTYRSYNEQFF. As DNA, the CDR3 is TGTGCCAGCAGTACCTACCGCTCCTACAATGAGCAGTTCTTC.

The chain employs TRBV7-2 and TRBJ1-2; D is unresolved. Germline CDR1 SGHTA, CDR2 FQGNSA. V shed 1 base and J shed 3 bases, with 18 bases lying between them. This CDR3 comprises 17 residues. DNA for the CDR3: TGTGCCAGCAGCTTAGGAATAACCGGGTATAAGTACTATGGCTACACCTTC. Protein: CASSLGITGYKYYGYTF.

The V and J genes are TRBV9 and TRBJ1-2; TRBD1 is a possible D gene (5 bases). CDR1 and CDR2 from the germline V gene are SGDLS and YYNGEE. This CDR3 is built from 17 residues. Trimming removed 0 bases from V and 5 bases from J, with 20 bases in between. CDR3 bases: TGTGCCAGCAGCGTAGCGATGGGACCCGGTTTTGGATATGGCTACACCTTC. Its translation: CASSVAMGPGFGYGYTF.

The J gene is TRBJ1-1, the V gene TRBV27; TRBD1 matches 9 bases. Per the germline V gene, CDR1 is MNHEY and CDR2 is SMNVEV (reference sequence). The junction had 10 bases not matched to a gene; V was cut back by 5 bases and J by 3 bases. CDR3 length equals 16 residues. The CDR3 sequence: CASSNAGTGSYTEAFF. The CDR3 DNA reads TGTGCCAGCAGTAACGCCGGGACAGGGTCGTACACTGAAGCTTTCTTT.

This chain connects TRBV19 to TRBJ1-1, with D perhaps TRBD1 (6 bases). Germline-derived CDR1 and CDR2 are LNHDA and SQIVND (reference sequence). V lost 3 bases and J lost 2, with 16 bases in between. The CDR3 spans 16 residues. The CDR3 sequence is CASSIGLTGSNTEAFF. The CDR3 coding sequence is TGTGCCAGTAGTATTGGGTTGACAGGTAGCAACACTGAAGCTTTCTTT.

This rearrangement joins TRBV7-3 to TRBJ1-4, with D possibly matching TRBD1 (6 bases). CDR1 and CDR2 from the germline V gene are SGHTA and FQGTGA. This CDR3 spans 18 amino acids. The germline V and J ends were trimmed by 3 bases and 0 bases, with 17 bases remaining between them. The CDR3 sequence: CASSFKIGQKATNEKLFF. The CDR3 DNA reads as TGTGCCAGCAGCTTTAAGATCGGACAGAAGGCAACTAATGAAAAACTGTTTTTT. The full variable domain, its missing parts supplied by reference TRBV7-3 and TRBJ1-4, is GAGVSQTPSNKVTEKGKYVELRCDPISGHTALYWYRQSLGQGPEFLIYFQGTGAADDSGLPNDRFFAVRPEGSVSTLKIQRTERGDSAVYLCASSFKIGQKATNEKLFFGSGTQLSVL.

The chain links TRBV6-5 to TRBJ1-3, with D possibly being TRBD1 (6 bases). V shed 9 bases and J shed 4 bases, with 19 bases lying between them. CDR1 and CDR2 (germline): MNHEY, SVGAGI. The length of the CDR3 is 15 residues. In DNA form, the CDR3 reads TGTGCCAGTAAATCGGGGGGCGCGGGAGGAAACACCATATATTTT. Amino acid sequence: CASKSGGAGGNTIYF.

The genes are TRBV5-1 and TRBJ1-6; D might be TRBD1 (6 bases). V was cut by 4 bases and J by 7 bases, with 18 bases left in between. CDR1 and CDR2 from the germline V gene are SGHRS and YFSETQ. The CDR3 extends over 16 amino acids. CDR3 sequence (DNA): TGCGCCAGCAGCCCCAACCCGGGACAAAGGAATTCACCCCTCCACTTT. It codes for CASSPNPGQRNSPLHF.

The gene calls are TRBV18 and TRBJ2-1, with D possibly being TRBD2 (5 bases). The V and J ends lost 2 bases and 3 bases respectively, with 11 bases between them. Germline lookup yields CDR1 KGHSH and CDR2 LQKENI. The length of the CDR3 is 15 residues. The DNA of the CDR3 is TGTGCCAGCTCACCAACTAGAACGCTCTACAATGAGCAGTTCTTC. This sequence encodes CASSPTRTLYNEQFF.

This rearrangement joins TRBV5-8 to TRBJ2-7, with 11 nucleotides matching TRBD2. V gave up 4 bases and J gave up 0 bases; unmatched junction bases: 6. This CDR3 is 16 amino acids long. Germline V gene data show CDR1 as SGHTS and CDR2 as YDEGEE. CDR3 residues: CASSAGLAEPSYEQYF. CDR3 nucleotide sequence: TGTGCCAGCAGCGCGGGACTAGCGGAGCCCTCCTACGAGCAGTACTTC.

The chain is built from TRBV20-1 and TRBJ1-2; D is undetermined. The CDR3 length is 11 residues. CDR1 and CDR2 (germline): DFQATT, SNEGSKA (reference sequence). V was shortened by 1 base and J by 5 bases, with 5 bases between the two germline ends. CDR3 sequence: CSARVGYGYTF. DNA of the CDR3: TGCAGTGCTAGAGTGGGTTATGGCTACACCTTC.

The rearrangement uses TRBV5-1 and TRBJ2-5; D perhaps matches TRBD1 (6 bases). V was pared by 4 bases and J by 5 bases, with 15 bases between. From germline, CDR1 is SGHRS and CDR2 YFSETQ. This CDR3 spans 14 amino acids. CDR3 residues: CASSPGTMAETQYF. CDR3 DNA sequence: TGCGCCAGCAGCCCCGGGACAATGGCGGAGACCCAGTACTTC.

This clone came up a few times. The rearrangement uses TRBV6-1 and TRBJ1-5; D call uncertain. The V end lost 4 bases, the J end lost 0 bases, and 10 bases lay between the germline ends. Germline V gene data show CDR1 as MNHNS and CDR2 as SASEGT. The length of the CDR3 is 15 residues. The CDR3 region has the DNA TGTGCCAGCAGTGTTACGGGCTATAGCAATCAGCCCCAGCATTTT. Its translation is CASSVTGYSNQPQHF.

The rearrangement uses TRBV6-1 and TRBJ2-5; D ambiguous. The CDR3 length is 12 residues. V lost 6 bases and J lost 7, with 12 bases in between. CDR1 and CDR2 from the germline V gene are MNHNS and SASEGT. The CDR3 region is CASSPTTGTQYF. CDR3 DNA: TGTGCCAGCAGCCCCACAACGGGGACCCAGTACTTC.

The chain carries TRBV7-2 and TRBJ1-1; D is undetermined. The CDR3 sequence is 14 residues long. Germline-derived CDR1 and CDR2 are SGHTA and FQGNSA. Trimming pared 1 base from V and 3 bases from J, leaving 9 bases between. The CDR3, as DNA: TGTGCCAGCAGCTTAGTCCCGGAATACACTGAAGCTTTCTTT. Protein product: CASSLVPEYTEAFF.

The chain links TRBV11-2 to TRBJ2-7; 9 nucleotides align to TRBD2. This CDR3 comprises 14 residues. Looked up from germline, CDR1 is SGHAT and CDR2 is FQNNGV. V gave up 3 bases and J gave up 5 bases; unmatched junction bases: 5. CDR3 sequence: CASSLAGGYHEQYF. DNA of the CDR3: TGTGCCAGCAGCTTGGCGGGAGGGTACCACGAGCAGTACTTC.

CDR3: CASSRGMPGTQYF. CDR3 nucleotides: TGTGCCAGCAGCCGGGGGATGCCGGGGACCCAGTACTTC. The chain carries TRBV6-6 and TRBJ2-5, with TRBD2 as a possible D gene (6 bases). The CDR3 is 13 residues long. The germline gives CDR1 MNHNY, CDR2 SVGAGI (reference sequence). The germline V and J ends were trimmed by 6 bases and 7 bases, with 15 bases remaining between them.

The gene calls are TRBV7-2 and TRBJ1-2; 7 bases fit TRBD1. Trimming removed 2 bases from V and 4 bases from J; junction bases left unmatched: 7. Germline CDR1 and CDR2: SGHTA and FQGNSA. CDR3 length: 15 amino acids. In DNA, the CDR3 is TGTGCCAGCAGCTTATCCGGGACAGCCCCCTATGGCTACACCTTC. Translating gives CASSLSGTAPYGYTF.

This clone was seen a few times. V gene TRBV7-2 combines with J gene TRBJ1-6; the D gene is possibly TRBD1 (6 bases). This CDR3 spans 17 amino acids. CDR1 is SGHTA and CDR2 is FQGNSA in the germline V gene. Trimming shortened V by 2 bases and J by 11 bases, and 22 bases separated the two germline ends. As DNA, the CDR3 is TGTGCCAGCAGCTTAATCCCGGGACATCTAAGGGAAGCACCCCTCCACTTT. Protein product: CASSLIPGHLREAPLHF.

The chain couples TRBV9 to TRBJ1-3; D is undetermined. The CDR3 contains 16 residues. Germline assignment: CDR1 SGDLS and CDR2 YYNGEE. Trimming removed 3 bases from V and 4 bases from J, with 17 bases in between. CDR3 residues: CASSGLGRAPGNTIYF. For the CDR3, the DNA is TGTGCCAGCAGCGGGCTGGGGAGGGCGCCGGGAAACACCATATATTTT.

The chain combines TRBV18 with TRBJ2-2; the D gene is possibly TRBD2 (5 bases). Trimming stripped 4 bases from V and 0 bases from J, with 12 bases between. The CDR3 extends over 16 amino acids. In germline, CDR1 is KGHSH, CDR2 LQKENI. DNA of the CDR3: TGTGCCAGCTCACTTGCACTAGTCCCGAACACCGGGGAGCTGTTTTTT. Its protein product is CASSLALVPNTGELFF.